These 9 T cell receptor beta chains were all obtained from the same sample, sequenced in a study of prognosis after radiotherapy for stage I lung cancer. Multiplex PCR in two rounds served to amplify TCR beta CDR3 from genomic DNA. With primers specific to each TRBV and TRBJ gene, the first-round PCR was performed. TCRdb passed the multiplex PCR reads through MiXCR, listing each CDR3 protein once. This table has around 51,000 distinct CDR3 sequences, under 45% appearing once. This specimen consisted of PBMCs, obtained before or after stereotactic body radiation therapy (not recorded which). The receptors shown here come from a donor of 50 years or more with non-small cell lung cancer.

This clonotype has just a few counts. A read error is possible here, since a much larger clone lies one base away. CDR3 nucleotides: TGTGCCAGCAGACAGGCAGATACGCAGTATTTT. Translated, it gives CASRQADTQYF. V and J are TRBV11-3 and TRBJ2-3; D may be TRBD1 (5 bases). Trimming cost V 6 bases and J 4 bases, with 5 bases left between them. The CDR3 totals 11 residues. Germline V gives CDR1 SGHNT, CDR2 YENEEA.

This clonotype was seen ten or more times. The chain is built from TRBV7-2 and TRBJ1-1; D not certain. This CDR3 region has 16 residues. The V end lost 4 bases, the J end lost 4 bases, and 19 bases lay between the germline ends. Germline V gives CDR1 SGHTA, CDR2 FQGNSA. The CDR3 nucleotides read TGTGCCAGCAGCTCCGTTGGTACTACAGCACGCACTGAAGCTTTCTTT. The encoded protein is CASSSVGTTARTEAFF.

This clonotype was counted at least ten times. The chain carries TRBV6-1 and TRBJ2-1, with a weak D call TRBD2 (5 bases). V was pared by 3 bases and J by 8 bases, with 14 bases between. CDR1 is MNHNS, CDR2 SASEGT, per germline. The CDR3 covers 14 residues. The CDR3 DNA follows: TGTGCCAGCAGTGACCCTATTGGAGGCGATGAGCAGTTCTTC. Amino acids: CASSDPIGGDEQFF.

This clonotype was detected many times. The V gene is TRBV3-2, the J gene TRBJ2-7; the D call TRBD2 from the table was never checked on the DNA. TRBV3-2 is flagged as a pseudogene. The CDR3 spans 16 residues. DNA for the CDR3: TGTGCCAGCAGCCAGACTAAAGCGGGAGGGACCTACGAGCAGTACTTC. Translating it yields CASSQTKAGGTYEQYF.

This clonotype was counted many times. The chain has TRBV7-8 and TRBJ2-1, with D unresolved. Germline values: CDR1 SGHVS, CDR2 FQNEAQ. The CDR3 is made up of 13 amino acids. The germline V and J ends were trimmed by 5 bases and 8 bases, with 13 bases remaining between them. DNA of the CDR3: TGTGCCAGCAGCCGGCCCGACTGGGATGAGCAGTTCTTC. Encoded protein: CASSRPDWDEQFF.

In its sample, this clonotype was seen a few times. A much larger clonotype is one base distant, so this may be a read error. The chain is built from TRBV2 and TRBJ2-7; D is ambiguous. V lost 10 bases and J 2 bases, leaving 21 bases between the germline ends. There are 15 residues in the CDR3. Germline loops: CDR1 SNHLY, CDR2 FYNNEI. The CDR3 bases are TGTGCCAACACGGCCAAGCAGCTACAGACCTACGAGCAGTACTTC. Protein sequence: CANTAKQLQTYEQYF.

Ten or more counts support this clonotype. CDR3 amino acids: CASSLAGALGGELFF. The CDR3 bases are TGTGCCAGCAGCTTGGCGGGGGCGCTGGGCGGGGAGCTGTTTTTT. The V gene is TRBV5-4, the J gene TRBJ2-2; possibly TRBD1 or TRBD2 for D (6 bases each). Trimming removed 0 bases from V and 7 bases from J, with 13 bases in between. CDR1 is SGHNT and CDR2 is YYREEE in the germline V gene (reference sequence). The CDR3 is 15 amino acids.

In this sample, this clonotype turned up many times. The chain links TRBV5-8 to TRBJ2-1; D might be TRBD2 (5 bases). Trimming cost V 4 bases and J 6 bases, with 8 bases left between them. Germline-derived CDR1 and CDR2 are SGHTS and YDEGEE. CDR3 length: 12 residues. CDR3 coding DNA: TGTGCCAGCAGCCAAGGAGGCAATGAGCAGTTCTTC. Its protein is CASSQGGNEQFF.

Details on this clonotype: One junction end disagrees with the germline gene, perhaps due to a read error. The rearrangement uses TRBV7-9 and TRBJ2-1; no reliable D call. The CDR3 is 13 amino acids. Germline values: CDR1 SEHNR, CDR2 FQNEAQ (reference sequence). In DNA, the CDR3 is TGTGCCAGCAGCCCCAATGGTCCTCGATTTTGTCTCTTC. It yields the protein CASSPNGPRFCLF.